One sample yielded the 32 T cell receptor beta chains listed below, sequenced in a study of T cells in tumors and immune-related adverse events. Generated by immunoSEQ multiplex PCR, the TCRdb table keeps only in-frame clones and is missing some. Among around 22,000 clones listed, about nine tenths were seen once. The material sequenced was lymph node tissue, taken from a patient treated with anti-PD-1 therapy. Source of these receptors: a female donor with metastatic renal cell carcinoma.

This clone showed up just a few times. The chain recombines TRBV5-1 with TRBJ2-1, with 13 bases fitting TRBD2. The CDR3 extends over 16 amino acids. CDR1 is SGHRS and CDR2 is YFSETQ in the germline V gene. Germline trimming cut 5 bases from V and 8 bases from J; bases unmatched to any gene: 10. The CDR3, as DNA: TGCGCCAGCAGTTCACTAGCGGGGGGGCTTGTGGATGAGCAGTTCTTC. It yields the protein CASSSLAGGLVDEQFF.

This rearrangement joins TRBV27 to TRBJ2-1, with TRBD1 matching 8 bases. Germline-derived CDR1 and CDR2 are MNHEY and SMNVEV (reference sequence). Trimming removed 7 bases from V and 0 bases from J; junction bases left unmatched: 5. The CDR3 covers 15 residues. The chain's CDR3 is CASIPGTGSYNEQFF. CDR3 in DNA: TGTGCCAGCATCCCCGGGACAGGCTCCTACAATGAGCAGTTCTTC.

This rearrangement joins TRBV29-1 to TRBJ2-1; TRBD1 matches 7 bases. The germline CDR1 and CDR2 sequences are SQVTM and ANQGSEA. V lost 5 bases and J lost 5; bases outside the gene matches: 6. The CDR3 runs 13 residues. DNA for the CDR3: TGCAGCGTTCGCGGACAGGAACACAATGAGCAGTTCTTC. Its protein product is CSVRGQEHNEQFF.

The chain combines TRBV12-5 with TRBJ2-1, with TRBD1 matching 7 bases. V shed 6 bases, J shed 8 bases, and the junction held 7 bases outside the gene matches. The CDR3 runs to 13 residues. CDR1 and CDR2 from the germline V gene are LGHNT and FRNRAP. The CDR3 spells CASGLGTVYEQFF. DNA of the CDR3: TGTGCTAGTGGCCTTGGGACAGTTTATGAGCAGTTCTTC.

The chain carries TRBV11-3 and TRBJ1-1; D ambiguous. The CDR3 length is 14 residues. V was cut by 5 bases and J by 4 bases, with 14 bases left in between. Germline V lookup: CDR1 SGHNT, CDR2 YENEEA. The CDR3, as DNA: TGTGCCAGCAGCCGGGCCATTTTAGGCACTGAAGCTTTCTTT. This sequence encodes CASSRAILGTEAFF.

The genes are TRBV4-1 and TRBJ2-6, with 7 bases fitting TRBD1. Trimming cost V 4 bases and J 2 bases; bases outside gene matches: 5. The CDR3 covers 16 residues. Germline V gene data show CDR1 as MGHRA and CDR2 as YSYEKL. The CDR3 sequence: CASSPDRVPGANVLTF. In nucleotides, the CDR3 is TGCGCCAGCAGCCCTGACAGGGTACCTGGGGCCAACGTCCTGACTTTC.

The V gene is TRBV19, the J gene TRBJ2-7, with 13 bases fitting TRBD2. Germline CDR1 and CDR2: LNHDA and SQIVND (reference sequence). The CDR3 runs to 19 residues. Trimming cost V 4 bases and J 6 bases; bases outside gene matches: 18. Written as DNA, the CDR3 is TGTGCCAGTAGTAAGGGTCCCCCAGGGACTAGCGGGACAGCCGGCGAGCAGTACTTC. Translation: CASSKGPPGTSGTAGEQYF.

The J gene is TRBJ2-3, the V gene TRBV28; 7 nucleotides line up with TRBD2. After removal of 6 bases from V and 0 bases from J, the junction contained 15 bases not matched to a gene. The CDR3 length is 18 residues. CDR1 is MDHEN and CDR2 is SYDVKM in the germline V gene. The CDR3: CASSPGTAGVPSTDTQYF. The CDR3 nucleotides are TGTGCCAGCAGCCCGGGTACTGCGGGAGTCCCTAGCACAGATACGCAGTATTTT.

The chain couples TRBV2 to TRBJ2-7, with 8 bases matching TRBD1. The J segment lost 4 bases and the V segment lost 7 bases, leaving 6 bases of the junction unmatched. CDR3 length: 13 amino acids. The germline V gene encodes CDR1 SNHLY and CDR2 FYNNEI. The CDR3 DNA follows: TGTGCCAGCAATATGCAGGGGGCTTACGAGCAGTACTTC. Protein sequence: CASNMQGAYEQYF.

The table lists this clone with a count of one. The chain recombines TRBV7-9 with TRBJ2-7; tentatively, D is TRBD1 or TRBD2 (5 bases each). This CDR3 is built from 13 residues. The V gene lost 0 bases and the J gene lost 4 bases, with 7 bases spanning the gap. Germline-derived CDR1 and CDR2 are SEHNR and FQNEAQ (reference sequence). CDR3 sequence reads: CASSLAGVYEQYF. CDR3 nucleotide sequence: TGTGCCAGCAGCTTAGCGGGGGTATACGAGCAGTACTTC. Full variable domain (remainder filled in from reference TRBV7-9 and TRBJ2-7): DTGVSQNPRHKITKRGQNVTFRCDPISEHNRLYWYRQTLGQGPEFLTYFQNEAQLEKSRLLSDRFSAERPKGSFSTLEIQRTEQGDSAMYLCASSLAGVYEQYFGPGTRLTVT.

The chain recombines TRBV5-1 with TRBJ2-1; 9 bases match TRBD1. The V gene end was trimmed by 2 bases and the J gene end by 9 bases; junction bases not matched to a gene: 6. This CDR3 region has 14 residues. Germline lookup yields CDR1 SGHRS and CDR2 YFSETQ. CDR3 bases: TGCGCCAGCAGCTTCGGACAGGGGCAGTTTGAGCAGTTCTTC. Amino acids: CASSFGQGQFEQFF.

The chain employs TRBV27 and TRBJ2-3, with 10 positions matching TRBD2. Germline V gene sequence: CDR1 MNHEY, CDR2 SMNVEV (reference sequence). The CDR3 loop spans 18 amino acids. Trimming cost V 3 bases and J 3 bases; bases outside gene matches: 12. The CDR3 is CASSFSLAGVFRTDTQYF. CDR3 coding DNA: TGTGCCAGCAGTTTTAGCCTAGCGGGAGTTTTTAGGACAGATACGCAGTATTTT.

This chain joins TRBV11-2 and TRBJ1-4, with 12 bases matching TRBD1. The CDR3 has 16 amino acids. Germline V gene sequence: CDR1 SGHAT, CDR2 FQNNGV. J lost 7 bases, V lost 5 bases, and 8 bases had no gene match. The CDR3 coding sequence is TGTGCCAGCAGCCAAGGGACAGGGGGCCCTGCTGAAAAACTGTTTTTT. Its translation: CASSQGTGGPAEKLFF.

The genes are TRBV10-3 and TRBJ2-3, with D hard to call. CDR1 is ENHRY, CDR2 SYGVKD, per germline. The CDR3 extends over 12 amino acids. Trimming removed 7 bases from V and 2 bases from J, with 7 bases in between. The chain's CDR3 is CAIKGDTDTQYF. In DNA, the CDR3 is TGTGCCATCAAAGGAGACACAGATACGCAGTATTTT.

This chain connects TRBV10-2 to TRBJ1-2; 10 nucleotides align to TRBD1. V lost 5 bases to trimming and J lost 6 bases; unmatched junction nucleotides: 9. In germline, CDR1 is WSHSY, CDR2 SAAADI. The CDR3 sequence is 15 residues long. DNA of the CDR3: TGCGCCAGCAGTAGGCCGGGACAGGGGAGGAATGGCTACACCTTC. Translation: CASSRPGQGRNGYTF.

This chain joins TRBV5-1 and TRBJ2-7, with TRBD2 matching 10 bases. V lost 7 bases, J lost 7 bases, and 17 bases stayed unmatched. The CDR3 has 16 amino acids. The germline gives CDR1 SGHRS, CDR2 YFSETQ. For the CDR3, the DNA is TGCGCCAGCGCGCCGGGGACTAGCGCCACTTTAGGGGAGCAGTACTTC. This gives the protein CASAPGTSATLGEQYF.

The CDR3 coding sequence is TGTGCCAGCAGCTTAGACAGCCGTTTCTATGGCTACACCTTC. Amino acid sequence: CASSLDSRFYGYTF. The gene calls are TRBV11-3 and TRBJ1-2; D ambiguous. In germline, CDR1 is SGHNT, CDR2 YENEEA. CDR3 length: 14 amino acids. Between the trimmed V and J ends, which lost 0 bases and 4 bases, there was a span of 9 bases.

The chain employs TRBV5-1 and TRBJ2-5; TRBD2 agrees at 13 bases. The CDR3 is made up of 18 amino acids. Germline V gene lookup returns CDR1 SGHRS and CDR2 YFSETQ. V lost 4 bases and J lost 5; bases outside the gene matches: 14. This chain's CDR3 is CASSPGLAGDPRAETQYF. CDR3 sequence (DNA): TGCGCCAGCAGCCCCGGACTAGCGGGAGACCCACGGGCGGAGACCCAGTACTTC.

The chain has TRBV5-6 and TRBJ2-7, with TRBD1 matching over 7 bases. The V segment lost 4 bases and the J segment 3 bases; nucleotides outside the gene matches: 4. CDR3 length equals 13 residues. Germline V gene sequence: CDR1 SGHDT, CDR2 YYEEEE. The CDR3 region has the DNA TGTGCCAGCAGCAGGGGGCCTGACTACGAGCAGTACTTC. Translation gives CASSRGPDYEQYF.

This chain uses TRBV9 with TRBJ1-1; D is perhaps TRBD1 (6 bases). Trimming removed 0 bases at V and 4 bases at J, with 13 bases between. CDR3 length equals 15 residues. CDR1 SGDLS and CDR2 YYNGEE come from the germline V gene. This CDR3 reads CASSVEGGLLTEAFF. Written as DNA, the CDR3 is TGTGCCAGCAGCGTAGAGGGGGGGCTGCTCACTGAAGCTTTCTTT. The entire variable domain, with the rest obtained from reference TRBV9 and TRBJ1-1, is as follows: DSGVTQTPKHLITATGQRVTLRCSPRSGDLSVYWYQQSLDQGLQFLIQYYNGEERAKGNILERFSAQQFPDLHSELNLSSLELGDSALYFCASSVEGGLLTEAFFGQGTRLTVV.

There are a few counts of this clone. The J gene is TRBJ2-3, the V gene TRBV9; D unresolved. CDR1 SGDLS and CDR2 YYNGEE come from the germline V gene. The CDR3 runs to 16 residues. The V end was cut by 0 bases, the J end by 0 bases, with 11 bases between. This CDR3 reads CASSVGAETSTDTQYF. CDR3 DNA sequence: TGTGCCAGCAGCGTAGGGGCGGAAACGAGCACAGATACGCAGTATTTT. Variable domain in full (rest from reference TRBV9 and TRBJ2-3): DSGVTQTPKHLITATGQRVTLRCSPRSGDLSVYWYQQSLDQGLQFLIQYYNGEERAKGNILERFSAQQFPDLHSELNLSSLELGDSALYFCASSVGAETSTDTQYFGPGTRLTVL.

The chain uses TRBV4-1 and TRBJ1-3; no firm D call. The V gene's germline CDR1 is MGHRA and CDR2 YSYEKL. The CDR3 extends over 13 amino acids. With 0 bases removed from V and 3 bases from J, the gap between germline ends came to 3 bases. In nucleotides, the CDR3 is TGCGCCAGCAGCCAAGAATTTGGAAACACCATATATTTT. It yields the protein CASSQEFGNTIYF.

The V gene is TRBV9, the J gene TRBJ1-1, with no clear D. Germline CDR1 is SGDLS and CDR2 is YYNGEE. The CDR3 length is 14 residues. V lost 0 bases and J 0 bases, leaving 6 bases between the germline ends. CDR3 in amino acids: CASSVGQVNTEAFF. The CDR3 nucleotides are TGTGCCAGCAGCGTAGGGCAGGTGAACACTGAAGCTTTCTTT.

This sequence joins TRBV19 and TRBJ2-2; 8 bases map to TRBD2. The J segment lost 7 bases and the V segment lost 6 bases, leaving 4 bases of the junction unmatched. The CDR3 contains 13 residues. Germline CDR1 reads LNHDA; CDR2 reads SQIVND (reference sequence). The CDR3 coding sequence is TGTGCCAGTAGGCGGGGGGTTAGCGGGGAGCTGTTTTTT. Translated, it gives CASRRGVSGELFF.

The chain joins TRBV7-2 to TRBJ1-4, with D hard to call. CDR3 length: 14 residues. Deletions cut 3 bases from V and 0 bases from J, with 5 bases between. Germline V gene lookup returns CDR1 SGHTA and CDR2 FQGNSA. The CDR3 nucleotides read TGTGCCAGCAGCTTCCAGGCAACTAATGAAAAACTGTTTTTT. This translates into CASSFQATNEKLFF.

J is TRBJ2-7 and V is TRBV7-5; the table gives TRBD2 as D, unverified against the DNA. TRBV7-5 constitutes a pseudogene. The CDR3 spans 18 residues. The CDR3 DNA sequence: TGTGTCAGAAGCTTAGGGCCGAGGAGTTCCCCGATCGGGTGGGAGCAGTACTTC. It codes for CVRSLGPRSSPIGWEQYF.

This chain links TRBV5-1 with TRBJ1-1; D call uncertain. The CDR3 sequence is 14 residues long. Between the trimmed V and J ends, which lost 4 bases and 1 base, there was a span of 11 bases. CDR1 SGHRS and CDR2 YFSETQ come from the germline V gene. DNA of the CDR3: TGCGCCAGCAGCCAGACACCAGAGAACACTGAAGCTTTCTTT. This translates into CASSQTPENTEAFF.

The chain couples TRBV6-1 to TRBJ2-5, with D possibly matching TRBD1 (5 bases). The V gene's germline CDR1 is MNHNS and CDR2 SASEGT. This CDR3 spans 14 amino acids. Trimming took 7 bases from V and 1 from J, leaving 13 bases between them. In DNA, the CDR3 is TGTGCCAGCACCCGAAGGGGAATCCAAGAGACCCAGTACTTC. Amino acids: CASTRRGIQETQYF.

Only one count was recorded for this clone. This sequence joins TRBV18 and TRBJ2-7; D gene ambiguous. The CDR3 contains 12 residues. Trimming pared 3 bases from V and 5 bases from J, leaving 8 bases between. CDR1 KGHSH and CDR2 LQKENI come from the germline V gene. The CDR3 coding sequence is TGTGCCAGCTCACCTCGTGACGACGAGCAGTACTTC. As protein: CASSPRDDEQYF.

The rearrangement uses TRBV9 and TRBJ2-1, with 11 bases matching TRBD2. The CDR3 is 15 residues long. CDR1 is SGDLS, CDR2 YYNGEE, per germline. The J segment lost 4 bases and the V segment lost 3 bases, leaving 3 bases of the junction unmatched. The CDR3 is CASSAGLAVYNEQFF. CDR3 sequence (DNA): TGTGCCAGCAGCGCGGGACTAGCGGTATACAATGAGCAGTTCTTC.

As for this clone: The junction and the germline gene differ at one end; a read error may be behind it. The gene calls are TRBV2 and TRBJ1-4, with a tentative D call TRBD1 (5 bases). Germline V gene lookup returns CDR1 SNHLY and CDR2 FYNNEI. This CDR3 region has 11 residues. The CDR3 nucleotides are TGTGCCAGCAGCCTATCCGCAGGAGGGGTTTTT. It translates to CASSLSAGGVF.

V usage is TRBV7-2 and J usage is TRBJ2-1, with 11 bases matching TRBD2. The CDR3 runs to 15 residues. In germline, CDR1 is SGHTA, CDR2 FQGNSA. The trim removed 6 bases at V and 6 bases at J, leaving 7 bases unmatched. The CDR3 sequence is CASSLLAGVGNEQFF. The CDR3 DNA reads TGTGCCAGCAGTTTACTAGCGGGGGTGGGCAATGAGCAGTTCTTC.